This T cell receptor (beta chain) was sequenced during a study of T-cell reconstitution after alpha-beta-depleted transplantation in children. Unique molecular identifiers were used to barcode this TCRbeta library. MiXCR was run by TCRdb on the PCR reads, yielding one entry per CDR3 protein. The sample has 300,000 or so distinct CDR3 sequences, about a tenth seen once. The CDR3 has 16 amino acids. V was trimmed by 3 bases and J by 0 bases, leaving 11 bases between them. Germline CDR1 is ENHRY and CDR2 is SYGVKD. This clonotype was observed a handful of times. The chain carries TRBV10-3 and TRBJ1-4, with D perhaps matching TRBD1 (5 bases). This clonotype originated in a human donor who donated a stem cell graft to a child with SCID. This specimen consisted of PBMCs from the stem cell graft donor, obtained from the stem cell graft. The CDR3 DNA follows: TGTGCCATCAGTGATTCTGGGACCGCAACTAATGAAAAACTGTTTTTT. Translation: CAISDSGTATNEKLFF.